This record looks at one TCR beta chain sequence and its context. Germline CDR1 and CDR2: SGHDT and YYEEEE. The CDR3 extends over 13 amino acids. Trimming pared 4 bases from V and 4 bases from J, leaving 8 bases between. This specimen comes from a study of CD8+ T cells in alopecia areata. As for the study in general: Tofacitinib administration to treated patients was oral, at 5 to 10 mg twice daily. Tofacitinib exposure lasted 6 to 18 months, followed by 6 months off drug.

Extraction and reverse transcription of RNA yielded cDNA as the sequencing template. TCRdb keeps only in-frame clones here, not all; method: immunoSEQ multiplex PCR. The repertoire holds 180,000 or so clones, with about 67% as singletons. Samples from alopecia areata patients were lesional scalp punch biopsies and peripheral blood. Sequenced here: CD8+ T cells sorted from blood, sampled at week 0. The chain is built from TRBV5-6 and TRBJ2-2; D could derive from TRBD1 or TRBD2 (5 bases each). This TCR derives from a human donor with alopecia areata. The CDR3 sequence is CASSRGATGELFF. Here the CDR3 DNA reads TGTGCCAGCAGCCGAGGGGCCACCGGGGAGCTGTTTTTT.